The clone carrying this T cell receptor beta chain was found once. In the source study's methods: Reference gene primer amplification in the assay estimated nucleated cell counts. Produced via immunoSEQ multiplex PCR; TCRdb's table is partial and in-frame only. D and trimming were read from the DNA, whereas the V and J calls and clone size are those reported in that table. Here the sample spans 200,000 to 300,000 clones, about four fifths being singletons. These data belong to a study of blood T cell repertoires in COVID-19. Input material: peripheral blood. This clonotype was sampled from an elderly woman with acute or convalescent COVID-19.

The CDR3 nucleotides are TGTGCCAGCAGTGAGACACAGGGAAAATACTATGGCTACACCTTC. Its translation is CASSETQGKYYGYTF. This chain joins TRBV2 and TRBJ1-2, with D perhaps matching TRBD1 (6 bases). V was trimmed by 3 bases and J by 3 bases, leaving 14 bases between them. This CDR3 has 15 residues. CDR1 and CDR2 (germline): SNHLY, FYNNEI.